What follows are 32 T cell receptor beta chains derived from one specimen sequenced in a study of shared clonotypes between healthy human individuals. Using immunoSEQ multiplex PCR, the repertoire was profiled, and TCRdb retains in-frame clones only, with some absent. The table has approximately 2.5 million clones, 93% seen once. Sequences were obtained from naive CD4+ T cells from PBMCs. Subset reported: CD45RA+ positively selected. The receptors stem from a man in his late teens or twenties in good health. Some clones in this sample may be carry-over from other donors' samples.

The CDR3: CASSPGGEKRAYEQYF. The CDR3 nucleotides are TGTGCCAGCAGCCCCGGTGGGGAGAAGAGGGCCTACGAGCAGTACTTC. The J gene is TRBJ2-7, the V gene TRBV11-2; perhaps TRBD2 as D (5 bases). The germline gives CDR1 SGHAT, CDR2 FQNNGV. Trimming shortened V by 5 bases and J by 2 bases, and 19 bases separated the two germline ends. The CDR3 spans 16 residues. The whole variable domain, filled in from reference TRBV11-2 and TRBJ2-7, reads EAGVAQSPRYKIIEKRQSVAFWCNPISGHATLYWYQQILGQGPKLLIQFQNNGVVDDSQLPKDRFSAERLKGVDSTLKIQPAKLEDSAVYLCASSPGGEKRAYEQYFGPGTRLTVT.

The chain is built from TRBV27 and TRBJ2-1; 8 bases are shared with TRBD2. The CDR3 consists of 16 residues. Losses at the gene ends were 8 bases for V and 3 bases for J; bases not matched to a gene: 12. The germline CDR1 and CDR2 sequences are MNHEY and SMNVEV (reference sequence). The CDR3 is CASHGRSGRFYNEQFF. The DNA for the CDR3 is TGTGCCAGCCATGGGAGGAGCGGGAGATTCTACAATGAGCAGTTCTTC.

CDR3 region: CASSGKRLGFHEQFF. CDR3 in DNA: TGTGCCAGCAGTGGGAAGAGACTAGGATTTCATGAGCAGTTCTTC. The chain uses TRBV25-1 and TRBJ2-1, with D maybe TRBD2 (6 bases). The germline V and J ends were trimmed by 4 bases and 8 bases, with 18 bases remaining between them. This CDR3 has 15 residues. Germline V gives CDR1 MGHDK, CDR2 SYGVNS.

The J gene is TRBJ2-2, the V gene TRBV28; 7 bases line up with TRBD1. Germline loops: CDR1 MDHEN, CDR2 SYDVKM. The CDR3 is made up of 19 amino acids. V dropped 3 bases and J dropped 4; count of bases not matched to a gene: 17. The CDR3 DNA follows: TGTGCCAGCAGTTTGGGAGAACCCTACAGGGGAAGAGGCACCGGGGAGCTGTTTTTT. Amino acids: CASSLGEPYRGRGTGELFF.

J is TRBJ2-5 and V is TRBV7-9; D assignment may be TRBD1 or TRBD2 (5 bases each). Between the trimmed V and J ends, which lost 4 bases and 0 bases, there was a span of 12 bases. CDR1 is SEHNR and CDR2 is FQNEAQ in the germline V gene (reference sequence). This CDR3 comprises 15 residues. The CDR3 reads CASSSGTAYQETQYF. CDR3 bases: TGTGCCAGCAGCTCCGGGACGGCGTACCAAGAGACCCAGTACTTC.

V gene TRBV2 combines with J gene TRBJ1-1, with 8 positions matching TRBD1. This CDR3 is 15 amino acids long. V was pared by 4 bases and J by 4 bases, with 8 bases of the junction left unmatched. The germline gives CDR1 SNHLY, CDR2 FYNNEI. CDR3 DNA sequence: TGTGCCAGCAGTGTATTCAGGGGGCGGGTCACTGAAGCTTTCTTT. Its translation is CASSVFRGRVTEAFF.

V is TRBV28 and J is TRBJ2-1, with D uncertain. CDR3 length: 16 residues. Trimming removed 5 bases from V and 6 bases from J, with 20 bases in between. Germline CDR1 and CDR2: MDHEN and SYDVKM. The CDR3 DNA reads TGTGCCAGCAGTCTATATGACTCCGTCCCACTCAATGAGCAGTTCTTC. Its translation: CASSLYDSVPLNEQFF.

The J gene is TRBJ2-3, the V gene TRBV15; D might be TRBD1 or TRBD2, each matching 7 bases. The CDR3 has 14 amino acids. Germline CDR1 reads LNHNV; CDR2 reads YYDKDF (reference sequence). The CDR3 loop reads CAAQGTISTDTQYF. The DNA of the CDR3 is TGTGCGGCACAGGGGACTATTAGCACAGATACGCAGTATTTT.

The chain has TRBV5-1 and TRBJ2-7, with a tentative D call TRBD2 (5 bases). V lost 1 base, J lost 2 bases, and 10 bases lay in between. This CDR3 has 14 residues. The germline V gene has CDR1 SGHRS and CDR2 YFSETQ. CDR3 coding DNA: TGCGCCAGCAGCTTGCGGGGAAGACCCTACGAGCAGTACTTC. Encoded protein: CASSLRGRPYEQYF.

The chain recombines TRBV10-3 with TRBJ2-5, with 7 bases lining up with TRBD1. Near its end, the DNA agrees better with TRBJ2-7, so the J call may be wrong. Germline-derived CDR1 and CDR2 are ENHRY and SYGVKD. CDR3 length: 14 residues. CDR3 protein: CAISASGQAYEQYF. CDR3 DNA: TGTGCCATCAGCGCCTCCGGACAGGCCTACGAGCAGTACTTC.

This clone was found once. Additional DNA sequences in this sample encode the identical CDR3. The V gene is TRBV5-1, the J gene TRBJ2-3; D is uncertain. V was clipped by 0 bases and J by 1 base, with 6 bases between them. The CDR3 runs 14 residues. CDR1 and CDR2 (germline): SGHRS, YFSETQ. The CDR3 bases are TGCGCCAGCAGCTTGGTGCAGGGCACAGATACGCAGTATTTT. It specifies CASSLVQGTDTQYF. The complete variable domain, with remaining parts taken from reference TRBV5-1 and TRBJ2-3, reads KAGVTQTPRYLIKTRGQQVTLSCSPISGHRSVSWYQQTPGQGLQFLFEYFSETQRNKGNFPGRFSGRQFSNSRSEMNVSTLELGDSALYLCASSLVQGTDTQYFGPGTRLTVL.

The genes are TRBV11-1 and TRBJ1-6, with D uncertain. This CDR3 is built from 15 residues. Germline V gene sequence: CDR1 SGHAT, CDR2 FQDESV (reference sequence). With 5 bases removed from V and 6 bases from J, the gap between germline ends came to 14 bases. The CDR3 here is CASSPTPTSNSPLHF. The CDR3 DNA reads TGTGCCAGCAGCCCGACTCCCACGTCTAATTCACCCCTCCACTTT.

The chain's CDR3 is CASSLGGTGGNTEAFF. CDR3 coding DNA: TGTGCCAGCAGTTTAGGGGGGACAGGGGGAAACACTGAAGCTTTCTTT. The V call is TRBV28, the J call TRBJ1-1, with 11 bases that match TRBD1. V shed 2 bases, J shed 2 bases, and the junction held 4 bases outside the gene matches. Germline V gives CDR1 MDHEN, CDR2 SYDVKM. The CDR3 has 16 amino acids.

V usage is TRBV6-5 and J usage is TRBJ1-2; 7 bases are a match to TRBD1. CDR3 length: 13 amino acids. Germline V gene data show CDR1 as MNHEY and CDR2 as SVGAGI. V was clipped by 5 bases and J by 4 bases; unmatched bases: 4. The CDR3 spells CASSRTGTYGYTF. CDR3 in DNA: TGTGCCAGCAGTCGGACAGGCACCTATGGCTACACCTTC.

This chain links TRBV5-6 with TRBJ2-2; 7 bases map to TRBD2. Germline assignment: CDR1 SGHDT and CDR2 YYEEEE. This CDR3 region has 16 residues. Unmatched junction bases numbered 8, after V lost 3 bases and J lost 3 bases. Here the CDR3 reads CASSYSAGSDTGELFF. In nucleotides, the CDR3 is TGTGCCAGCAGCTACTCAGCGGGAAGTGACACCGGGGAGCTGTTTTTT.

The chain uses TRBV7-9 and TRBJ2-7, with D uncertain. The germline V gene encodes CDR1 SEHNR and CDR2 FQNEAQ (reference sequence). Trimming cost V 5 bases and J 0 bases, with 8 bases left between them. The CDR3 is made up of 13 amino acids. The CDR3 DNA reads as TGTGCCAGCAGCCACCTCAGCTCCTACGAGCAGTACTTC. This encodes CASSHLSSYEQYF. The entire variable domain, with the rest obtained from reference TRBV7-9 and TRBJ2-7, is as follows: DTGVSQNPRHKITKRGQNVTFRCDPISEHNRLYWYRQTLGQGPEFLTYFQNEAQLEKSRLLSDRFSAERPKGSFSTLEIQRTEQGDSAMYLCASSHLSSYEQYFGPGTRLTVT.

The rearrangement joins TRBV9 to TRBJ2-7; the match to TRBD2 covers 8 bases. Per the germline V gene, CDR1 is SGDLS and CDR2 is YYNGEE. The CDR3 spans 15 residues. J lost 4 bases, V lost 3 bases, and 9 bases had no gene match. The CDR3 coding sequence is TGTGCCAGCAGCGCTGGCTGGCCGGGAGGGTACGAGCAGTACTTC. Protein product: CASSAGWPGGYEQYF.

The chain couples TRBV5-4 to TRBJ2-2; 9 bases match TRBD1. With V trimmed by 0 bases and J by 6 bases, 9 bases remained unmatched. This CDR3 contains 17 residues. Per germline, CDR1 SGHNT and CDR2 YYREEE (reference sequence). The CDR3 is CASSLGRMRTGAGELFF. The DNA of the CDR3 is TGTGCCAGCAGCTTGGGGCGGATGAGGACAGGGGCCGGGGAGCTGTTTTTT.

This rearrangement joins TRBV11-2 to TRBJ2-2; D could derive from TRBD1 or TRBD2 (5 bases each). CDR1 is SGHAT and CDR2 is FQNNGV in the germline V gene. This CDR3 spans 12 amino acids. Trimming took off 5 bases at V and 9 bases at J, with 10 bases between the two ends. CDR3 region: CASSQGRWELFF. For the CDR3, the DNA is TGTGCCAGCAGCCAGGGACGCTGGGAGCTGTTTTTT.

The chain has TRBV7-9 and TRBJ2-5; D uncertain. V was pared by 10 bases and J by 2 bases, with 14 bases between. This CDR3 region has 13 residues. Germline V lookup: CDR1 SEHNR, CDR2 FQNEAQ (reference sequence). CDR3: CATLDTRQETQYF. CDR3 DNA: TGTGCCACTTTAGACACACGGCAAGAGACCCAGTACTTC.

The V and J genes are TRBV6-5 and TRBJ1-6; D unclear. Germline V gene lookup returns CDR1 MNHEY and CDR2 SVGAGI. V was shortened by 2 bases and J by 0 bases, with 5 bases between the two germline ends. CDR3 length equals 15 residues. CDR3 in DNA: TGTGCCAGCAGTTACGACACCTCCTATAATTCACCCCTCCACTTT. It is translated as CASSYDTSYNSPLHF.

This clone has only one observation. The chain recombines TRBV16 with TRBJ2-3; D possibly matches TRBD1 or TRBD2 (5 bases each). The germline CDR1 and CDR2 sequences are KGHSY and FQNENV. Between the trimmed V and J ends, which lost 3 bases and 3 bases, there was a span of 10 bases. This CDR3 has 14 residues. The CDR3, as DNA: TGTGCCAGCAGCCAGGGGACCGCAACAGATACGCAGTATTTT. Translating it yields CASSQGTATDTQYF.

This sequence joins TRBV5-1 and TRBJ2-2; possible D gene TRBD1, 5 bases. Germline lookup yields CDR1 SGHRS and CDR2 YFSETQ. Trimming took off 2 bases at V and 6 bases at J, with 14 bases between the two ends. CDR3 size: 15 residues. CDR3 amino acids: CASSLTRVESGELFF. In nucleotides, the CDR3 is TGCGCCAGCAGCTTAACCAGGGTCGAGTCCGGGGAGCTGTTTTTT. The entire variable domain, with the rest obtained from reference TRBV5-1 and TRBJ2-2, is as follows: KAGVTQTPRYLIKTRGQQVTLSCSPISGHRSVSWYQQTPGQGLQFLFEYFSETQRNKGNFPGRFSGRQFSNSRSEMNVSTLELGDSALYLCASSLTRVESGELFFGEGSRLTVL.

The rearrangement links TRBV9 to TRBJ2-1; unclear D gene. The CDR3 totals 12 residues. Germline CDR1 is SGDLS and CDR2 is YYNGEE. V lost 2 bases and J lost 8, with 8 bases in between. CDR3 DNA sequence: TGTGCCAGCAGCGTTTACCGGGATGAGCAGTTCTTC. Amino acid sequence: CASSVYRDEQFF.

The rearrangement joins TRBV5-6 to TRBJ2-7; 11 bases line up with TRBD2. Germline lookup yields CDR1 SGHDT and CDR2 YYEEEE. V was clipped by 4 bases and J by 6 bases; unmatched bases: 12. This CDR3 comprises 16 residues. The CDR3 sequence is CASSQVPGTSGGEQYF. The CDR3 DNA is TGTGCCAGCAGCCAGGTGCCCGGGACTAGCGGAGGCGAGCAGTACTTC. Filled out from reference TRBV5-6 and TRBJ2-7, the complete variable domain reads DAGVTQSPTHLIKTRGQQVTLRCSPKSGHDTVSWYQQALGQGPQFIFQYYEEEERQRGNFPDRFSGHQFPNYSSELNVNALLLGDSALYLCASSQVPGTSGGEQYFGPGTRLTVT.

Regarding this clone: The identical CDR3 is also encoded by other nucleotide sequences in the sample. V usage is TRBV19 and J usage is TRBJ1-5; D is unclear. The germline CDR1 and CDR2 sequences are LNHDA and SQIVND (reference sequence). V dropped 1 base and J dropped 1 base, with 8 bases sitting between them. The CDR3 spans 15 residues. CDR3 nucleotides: TGTGCCAGTAGTATAGGGAGGTGGAGCAATCAGCCCCAGCATTTT. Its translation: CASSIGRWSNQPQHF.

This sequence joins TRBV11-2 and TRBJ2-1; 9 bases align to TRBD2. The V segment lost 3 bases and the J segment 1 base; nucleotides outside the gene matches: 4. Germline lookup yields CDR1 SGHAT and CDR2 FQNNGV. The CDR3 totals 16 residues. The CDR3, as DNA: TGTGCCAGCAGCTTTTCTAGCGGGGTTTCCTACAATGAGCAGTTCTTC. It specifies CASSFSSGVSYNEQFF. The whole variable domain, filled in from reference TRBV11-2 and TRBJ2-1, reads EAGVAQSPRYKIIEKRQSVAFWCNPISGHATLYWYQQILGQGPKLLIQFQNNGVVDDSQLPKDRFSAERLKGVDSTLKIQPAKLEDSAVYLCASSFSSGVSYNEQFFGPGTRLTVL.

DNA of the CDR3: TGCGCCAGCAGCTTGTTCGGGACAGAGCTTTCTGGGGCCAACGTCCTGACTTTC. Its translation is CASSLFGTELSGANVLTF. The rearrangement joins TRBV5-1 to TRBJ2-6; 7 nucleotides line up with TRBD1. This CDR3 spans 18 amino acids. Trimming removed 1 base from V and 1 base from J; junction bases left unmatched: 8. Per germline, CDR1 SGHRS and CDR2 YFSETQ.

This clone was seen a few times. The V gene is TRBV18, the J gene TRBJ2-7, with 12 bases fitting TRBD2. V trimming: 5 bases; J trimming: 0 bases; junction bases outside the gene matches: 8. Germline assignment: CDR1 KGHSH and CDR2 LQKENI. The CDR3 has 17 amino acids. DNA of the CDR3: TGTGCCAGCTCATTGCGACTAGCGGGAGATAGCTCCTACGAGCAGTACTTC. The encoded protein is CASSLRLAGDSSYEQYF.

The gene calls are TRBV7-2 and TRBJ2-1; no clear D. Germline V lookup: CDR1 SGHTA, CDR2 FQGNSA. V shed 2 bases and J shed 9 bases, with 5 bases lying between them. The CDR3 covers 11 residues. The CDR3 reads CASSLLIEQFF. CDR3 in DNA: TGTGCCAGCAGCTTACTAATTGAGCAGTTCTTC.

The CDR3 DNA follows: TGTGCCAGCAGCCCAGGGACTAGCGTTCCGAGCTCCTACAATGAGCAGTTCTTC. It encodes CASSPGTSVPSSYNEQFF. V and J are TRBV7-9 and TRBJ2-1, with 10 bases fitting TRBD2. Per germline, CDR1 SEHNR and CDR2 FQNEAQ (reference sequence). The CDR3 totals 18 residues. V shed 5 bases and J 0 bases; nucleotides not matched to a gene: 10.

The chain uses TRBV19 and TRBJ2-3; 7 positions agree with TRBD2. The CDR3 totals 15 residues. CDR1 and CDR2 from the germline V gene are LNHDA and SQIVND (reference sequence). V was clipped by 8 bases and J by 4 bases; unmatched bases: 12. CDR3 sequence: CASAPGGGLPDTQYF. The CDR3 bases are TGTGCCAGTGCCCCAGGCGGGGGTTTGCCAGATACGCAGTATTTT.